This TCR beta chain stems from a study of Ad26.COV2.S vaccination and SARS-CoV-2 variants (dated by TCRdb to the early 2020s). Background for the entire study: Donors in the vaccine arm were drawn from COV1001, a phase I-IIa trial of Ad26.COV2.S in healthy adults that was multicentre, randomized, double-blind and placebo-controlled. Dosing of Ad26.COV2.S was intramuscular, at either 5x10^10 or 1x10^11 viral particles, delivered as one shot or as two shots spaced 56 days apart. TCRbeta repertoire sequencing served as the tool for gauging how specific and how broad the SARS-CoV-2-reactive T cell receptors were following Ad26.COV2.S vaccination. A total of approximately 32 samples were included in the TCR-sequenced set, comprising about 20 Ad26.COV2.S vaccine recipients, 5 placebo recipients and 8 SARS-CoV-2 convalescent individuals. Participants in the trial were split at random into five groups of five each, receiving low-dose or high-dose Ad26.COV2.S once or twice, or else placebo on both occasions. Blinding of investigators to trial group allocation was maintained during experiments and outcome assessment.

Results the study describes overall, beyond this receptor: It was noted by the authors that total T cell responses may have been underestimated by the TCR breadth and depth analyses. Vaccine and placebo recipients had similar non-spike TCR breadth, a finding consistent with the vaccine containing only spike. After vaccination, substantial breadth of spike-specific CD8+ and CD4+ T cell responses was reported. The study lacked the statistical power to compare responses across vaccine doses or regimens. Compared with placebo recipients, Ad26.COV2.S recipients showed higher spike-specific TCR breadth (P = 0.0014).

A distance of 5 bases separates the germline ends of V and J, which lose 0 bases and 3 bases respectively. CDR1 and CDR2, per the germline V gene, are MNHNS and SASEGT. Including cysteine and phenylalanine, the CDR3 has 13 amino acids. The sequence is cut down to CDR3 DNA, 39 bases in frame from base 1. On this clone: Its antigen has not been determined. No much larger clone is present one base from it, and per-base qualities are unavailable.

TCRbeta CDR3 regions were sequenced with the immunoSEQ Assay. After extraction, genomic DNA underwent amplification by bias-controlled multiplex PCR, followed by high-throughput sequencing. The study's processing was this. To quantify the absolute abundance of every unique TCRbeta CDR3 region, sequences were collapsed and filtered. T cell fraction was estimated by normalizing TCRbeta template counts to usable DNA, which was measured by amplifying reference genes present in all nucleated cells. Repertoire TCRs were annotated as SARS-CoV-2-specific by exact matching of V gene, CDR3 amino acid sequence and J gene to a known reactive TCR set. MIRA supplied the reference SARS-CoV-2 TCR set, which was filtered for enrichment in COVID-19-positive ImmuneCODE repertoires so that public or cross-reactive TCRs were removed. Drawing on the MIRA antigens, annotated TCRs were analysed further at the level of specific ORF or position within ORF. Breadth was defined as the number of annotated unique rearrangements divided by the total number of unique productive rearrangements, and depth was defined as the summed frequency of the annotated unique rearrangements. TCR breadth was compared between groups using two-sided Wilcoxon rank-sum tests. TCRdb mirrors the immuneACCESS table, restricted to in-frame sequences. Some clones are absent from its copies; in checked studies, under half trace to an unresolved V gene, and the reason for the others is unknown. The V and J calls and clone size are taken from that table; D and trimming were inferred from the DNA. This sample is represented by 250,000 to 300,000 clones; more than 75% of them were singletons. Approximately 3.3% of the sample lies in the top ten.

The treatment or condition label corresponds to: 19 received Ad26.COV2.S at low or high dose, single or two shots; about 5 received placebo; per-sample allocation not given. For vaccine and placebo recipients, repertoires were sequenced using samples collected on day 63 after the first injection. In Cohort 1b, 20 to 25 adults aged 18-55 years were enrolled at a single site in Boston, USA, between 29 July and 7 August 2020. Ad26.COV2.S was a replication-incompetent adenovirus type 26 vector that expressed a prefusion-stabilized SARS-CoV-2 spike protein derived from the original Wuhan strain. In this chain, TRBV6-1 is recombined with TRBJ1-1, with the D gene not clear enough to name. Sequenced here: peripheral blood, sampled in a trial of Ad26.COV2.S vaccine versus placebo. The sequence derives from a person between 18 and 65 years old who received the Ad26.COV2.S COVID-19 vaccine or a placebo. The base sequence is TGTGCCAGCAGTGAAGCGGGGTACACTGAAGCTTTCTTT. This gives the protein CASSEAGYTEAFF.